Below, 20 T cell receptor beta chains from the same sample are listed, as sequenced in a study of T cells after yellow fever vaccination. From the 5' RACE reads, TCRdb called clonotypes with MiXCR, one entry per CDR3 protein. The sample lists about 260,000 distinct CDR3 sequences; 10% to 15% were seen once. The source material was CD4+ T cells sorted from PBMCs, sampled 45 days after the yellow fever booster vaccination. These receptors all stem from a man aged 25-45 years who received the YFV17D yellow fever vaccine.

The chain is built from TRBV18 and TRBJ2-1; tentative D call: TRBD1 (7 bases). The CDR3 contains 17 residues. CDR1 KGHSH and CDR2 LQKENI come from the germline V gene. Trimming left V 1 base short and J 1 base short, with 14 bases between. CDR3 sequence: CASSPLQQGRSYNEQFF. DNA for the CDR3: TGTGCCAGCTCACCACTTCAACAGGGGAGGTCCTACAATGAGCAGTTCTTC.

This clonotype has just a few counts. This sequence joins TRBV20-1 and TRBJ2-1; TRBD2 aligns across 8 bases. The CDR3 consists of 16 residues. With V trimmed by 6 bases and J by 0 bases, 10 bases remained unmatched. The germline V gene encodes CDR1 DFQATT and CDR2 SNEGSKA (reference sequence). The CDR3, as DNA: TGCAGTGCCGGGGGGGCGCACACCGACTCCTACAATGAGCAGTTCTTC. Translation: CSAGGAHTDSYNEQFF.

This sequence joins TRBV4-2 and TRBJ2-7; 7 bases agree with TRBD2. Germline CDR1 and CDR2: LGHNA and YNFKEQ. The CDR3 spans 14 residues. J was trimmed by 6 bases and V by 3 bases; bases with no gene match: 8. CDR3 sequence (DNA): TGTGCCAGCAGCCACGGACTAGAGGGGAGCGAGCAGTACTTC. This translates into CASSHGLEGSEQYF.

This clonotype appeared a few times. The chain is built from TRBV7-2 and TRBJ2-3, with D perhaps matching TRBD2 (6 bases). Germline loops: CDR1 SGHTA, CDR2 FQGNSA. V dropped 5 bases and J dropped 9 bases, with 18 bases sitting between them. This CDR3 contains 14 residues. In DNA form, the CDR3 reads TGTGCCAGCAGCCCCCGACTAGGTCAAGACACGCAGTATTTT. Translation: CASSPRLGQDTQYF.

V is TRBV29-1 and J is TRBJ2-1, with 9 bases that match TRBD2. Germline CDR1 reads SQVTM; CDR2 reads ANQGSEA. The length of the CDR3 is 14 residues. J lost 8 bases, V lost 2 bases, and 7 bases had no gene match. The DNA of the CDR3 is TGCAGCGTTGAAAGGCGGGAGGGTTTCGATGAGCAGTTCTTC. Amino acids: CSVERREGFDEQFF.

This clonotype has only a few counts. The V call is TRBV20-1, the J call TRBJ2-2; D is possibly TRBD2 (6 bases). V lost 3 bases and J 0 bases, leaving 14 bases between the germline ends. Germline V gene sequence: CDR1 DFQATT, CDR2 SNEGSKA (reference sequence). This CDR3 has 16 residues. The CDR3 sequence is CSASFPGLPNTGELFF. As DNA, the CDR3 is TGCAGTGCTAGCTTTCCGGGACTGCCGAACACCGGGGAGCTGTTTTTT.

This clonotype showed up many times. The CDR3 here is CSARASGIGGYNEQFF. The CDR3 DNA reads as TGCAGTGCTAGGGCTAGCGGGATTGGAGGCTACAATGAGCAGTTCTTC. The chain carries TRBV20-1 and TRBJ2-1, with 9 bases that match TRBD2. The V gene's germline CDR1 is DFQATT and CDR2 SNEGSKA (reference sequence). Trimming at V came to 3 bases and at J to 3 bases, leaving 9 bases not matched to a gene. This CDR3 region has 16 residues.

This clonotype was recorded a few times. The CDR3 coding sequence is TGTGCCACCAGTGATTCCCTACTAGCGGGAGGTAATGAGCAGTTCTTC. Translating gives CATSDSLLAGGNEQFF. The chain has TRBV24-1 and TRBJ2-1, with TRBD2 matching 12 bases. V dropped 2 bases and J dropped 7; count of bases not matched to a gene: 5. The CDR3 consists of 16 residues. The germline gives CDR1 KGHDR, CDR2 SFDVKD.

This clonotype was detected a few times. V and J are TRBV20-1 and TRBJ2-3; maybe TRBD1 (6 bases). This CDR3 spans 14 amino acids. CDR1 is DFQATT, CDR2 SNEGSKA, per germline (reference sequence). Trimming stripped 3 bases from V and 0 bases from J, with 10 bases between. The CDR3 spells CSASGQTSTDTQYF. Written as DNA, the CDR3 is TGCAGTGCTAGCGGACAGACTAGCACAGATACGCAGTATTTT.

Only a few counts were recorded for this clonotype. The CDR3 loop reads CASSAGVGTEAFF. In DNA form, the CDR3 reads TGTGCCAGCAGCGCAGGGGTGGGCACTGAAGCTTTCTTT. The chain recombines TRBV7-2 with TRBJ1-1; D might be TRBD1 (6 bases). Germline V lookup: CDR1 SGHTA, CDR2 FQGNSA. V lost 5 bases and J 4 bases, leaving 11 bases between the germline ends. The CDR3 spans 13 residues.

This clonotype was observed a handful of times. CDR3 in amino acids: CASSLEGQGIKLFF. The CDR3 DNA reads TGTGCCAGCAGCTTAGAAGGGCAGGGAATTAAGCTGTTTTTT. This sequence joins TRBV7-8 and TRBJ2-2, with a possible D match to TRBD1 (5 bases). Trimming left V 1 base short and J 12 bases short, with 15 bases between. Germline loops: CDR1 SGHVS, CDR2 FQNEAQ. CDR3 size: 14 residues.

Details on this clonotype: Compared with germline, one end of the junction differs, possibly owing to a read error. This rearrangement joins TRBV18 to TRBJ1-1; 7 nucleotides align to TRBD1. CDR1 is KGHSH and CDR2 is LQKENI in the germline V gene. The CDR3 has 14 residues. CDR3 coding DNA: TGTGCCAGCTCGCCACCGACAGGGCCCACTGAAGCTTTCTTT. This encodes CASSPPTGPTEAFF. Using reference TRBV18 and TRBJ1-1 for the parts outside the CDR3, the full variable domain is NAGVMQNPRHLVRRRGQEARLRCSPMKGHSHVYWYRQLPEEGLKFMVYLQKENIIDESGMPKERFSAEFPKEGPSILRIQQVVRGDSAAYFCASSPPTGPTEAFFGQGTRLTVV.

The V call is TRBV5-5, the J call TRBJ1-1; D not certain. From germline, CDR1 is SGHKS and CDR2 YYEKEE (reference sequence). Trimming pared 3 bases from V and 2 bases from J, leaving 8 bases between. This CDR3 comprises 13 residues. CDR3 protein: CASSSSTNTEAFF. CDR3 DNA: TGTGCCAGCAGCTCCAGCACTAACACTGAAGCTTTCTTT.

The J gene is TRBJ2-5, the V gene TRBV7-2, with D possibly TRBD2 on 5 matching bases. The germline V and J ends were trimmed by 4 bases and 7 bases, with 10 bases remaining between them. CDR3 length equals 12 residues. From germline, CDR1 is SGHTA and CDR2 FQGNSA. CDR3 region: CASSSSLATQYF. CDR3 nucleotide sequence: TGTGCCAGCAGCTCGTCTCTAGCGACCCAGTACTTC.

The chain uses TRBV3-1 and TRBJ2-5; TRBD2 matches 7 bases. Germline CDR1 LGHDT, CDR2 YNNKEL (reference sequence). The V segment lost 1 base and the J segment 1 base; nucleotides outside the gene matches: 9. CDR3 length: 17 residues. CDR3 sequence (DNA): TGTGCCAGCAGCCAAGGAGCGGGGTGGAGCGTCCAAGAGACCCAGTACTTC. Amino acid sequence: CASSQGAGWSVQETQYF.

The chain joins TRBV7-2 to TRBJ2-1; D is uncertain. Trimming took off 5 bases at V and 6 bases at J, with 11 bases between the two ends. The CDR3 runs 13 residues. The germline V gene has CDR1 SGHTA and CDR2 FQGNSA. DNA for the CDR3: TGTGCCAGCAGCGACCTCGGTCGCAATGAGCAGTTCTTC. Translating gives CASSDLGRNEQFF. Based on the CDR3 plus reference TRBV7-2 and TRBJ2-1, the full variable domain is GAGVSQSPSNKVTEKGKDVELRCDPISGHTALYWYRQSLGQGLEFLIYFQGNSAPDKSGLPSDRFSAERTGGSVSTLTIQRTQQEDSAVYLCASSDLGRNEQFFGPGTRLTVL.

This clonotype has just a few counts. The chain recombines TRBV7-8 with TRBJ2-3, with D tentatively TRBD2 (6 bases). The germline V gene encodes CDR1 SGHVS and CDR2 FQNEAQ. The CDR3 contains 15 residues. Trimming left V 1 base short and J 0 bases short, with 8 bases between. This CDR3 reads CASSLEGTSTDTQYF. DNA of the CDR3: TGTGCCAGCAGCTTAGAGGGGACTAGCACAGATACGCAGTATTTT.

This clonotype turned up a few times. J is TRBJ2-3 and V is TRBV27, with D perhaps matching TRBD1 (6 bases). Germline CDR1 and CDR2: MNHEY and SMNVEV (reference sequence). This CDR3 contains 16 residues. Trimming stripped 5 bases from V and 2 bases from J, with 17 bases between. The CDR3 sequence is CASSPRRTGNTDTQYF. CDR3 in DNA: TGTGCCAGCAGTCCCAGACGAACAGGGAACACAGATACGCAGTATTTT.

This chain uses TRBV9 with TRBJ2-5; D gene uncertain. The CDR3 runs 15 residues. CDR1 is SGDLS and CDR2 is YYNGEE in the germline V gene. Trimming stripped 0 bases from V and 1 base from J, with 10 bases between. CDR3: CASSVEGRSQETQYF. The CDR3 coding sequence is TGTGCCAGCAGCGTAGAGGGCCGATCCCAAGAGACCCAGTACTTC.

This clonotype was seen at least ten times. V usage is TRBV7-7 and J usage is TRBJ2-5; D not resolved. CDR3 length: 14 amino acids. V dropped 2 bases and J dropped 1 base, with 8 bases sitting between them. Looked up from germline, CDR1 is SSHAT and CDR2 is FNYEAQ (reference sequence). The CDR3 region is CASSLSGVQETQYF. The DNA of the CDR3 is TGTGCCAGCAGCTTATCAGGAGTCCAAGAGACCCAGTACTTC. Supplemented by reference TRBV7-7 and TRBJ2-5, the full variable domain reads GAGVSQSPRYKVTKRGQDVTLRCDPISSHATLYWYQQALGQGPEFLTYFNYEAQPDKSGLPSDRFSAERPEGSISTLTIQRTEQRDSAMYRCASSLSGVQETQYFGPGTRLLVL.